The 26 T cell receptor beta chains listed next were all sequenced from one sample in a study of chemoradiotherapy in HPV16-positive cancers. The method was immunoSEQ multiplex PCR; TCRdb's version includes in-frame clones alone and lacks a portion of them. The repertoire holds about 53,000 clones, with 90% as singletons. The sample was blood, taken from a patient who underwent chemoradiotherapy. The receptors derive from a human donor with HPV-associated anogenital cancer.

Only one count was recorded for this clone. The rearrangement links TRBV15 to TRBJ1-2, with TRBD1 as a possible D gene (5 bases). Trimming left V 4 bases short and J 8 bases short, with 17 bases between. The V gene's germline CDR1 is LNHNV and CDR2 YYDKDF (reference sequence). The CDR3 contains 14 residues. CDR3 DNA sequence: TGTGCCACCAGCACCAGAACAGGTGCGTCCGGCTACACCTTC. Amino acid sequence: CATSTRTGASGYTF.

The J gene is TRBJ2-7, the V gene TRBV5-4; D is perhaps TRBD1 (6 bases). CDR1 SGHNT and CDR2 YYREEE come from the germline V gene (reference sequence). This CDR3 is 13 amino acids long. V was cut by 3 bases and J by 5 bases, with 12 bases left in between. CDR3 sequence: CASSWNDRHEQYF. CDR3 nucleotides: TGTGCCAGCAGCTGGAACGACAGGCACGAGCAGTACTTC.

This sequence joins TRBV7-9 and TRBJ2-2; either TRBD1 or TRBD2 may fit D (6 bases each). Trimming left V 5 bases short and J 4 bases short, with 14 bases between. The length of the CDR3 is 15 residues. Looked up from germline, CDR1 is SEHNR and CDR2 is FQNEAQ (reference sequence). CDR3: CASSPLGGPTGELFF. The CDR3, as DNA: TGTGCCAGCAGCCCCCTCGGGGGCCCCACCGGGGAGCTGTTTTTT.

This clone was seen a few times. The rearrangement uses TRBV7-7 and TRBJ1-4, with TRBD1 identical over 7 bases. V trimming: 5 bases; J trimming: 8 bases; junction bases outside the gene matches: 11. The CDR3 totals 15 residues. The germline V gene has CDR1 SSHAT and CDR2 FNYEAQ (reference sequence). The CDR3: CASSPAATGEEKLFF. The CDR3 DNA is TGTGCCAGCAGCCCAGCGGCCACAGGGGAAGAAAAACTGTTTTTT. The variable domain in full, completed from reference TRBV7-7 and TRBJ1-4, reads GAGVSQSPRYKVTKRGQDVTLRCDPISSHATLYWYQQALGQGPEFLTYFNYEAQPDKSGLPSDRFSAERPEGSISTLTIQRTEQRDSAMYRCASSPAATGEEKLFFGSGTQLSVL.

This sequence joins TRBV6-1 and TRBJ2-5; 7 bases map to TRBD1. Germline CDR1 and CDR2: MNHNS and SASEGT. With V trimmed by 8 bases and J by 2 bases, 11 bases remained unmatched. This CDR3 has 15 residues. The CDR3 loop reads CASLRGPWEQETQYF. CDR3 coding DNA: TGTGCCAGCCTGAGGGGGCCCTGGGAGCAAGAGACCCAGTACTTC.

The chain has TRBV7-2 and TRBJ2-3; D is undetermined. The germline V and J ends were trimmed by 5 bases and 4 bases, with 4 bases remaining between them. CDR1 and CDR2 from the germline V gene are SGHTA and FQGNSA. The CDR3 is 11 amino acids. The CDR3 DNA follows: TGTGCCAGCAGCCCCGCAGATACGCAGTATTTT. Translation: CASSPADTQYF.

The CDR3 sequence: CASSPPIGQGYEQYF. CDR3 DNA: TGTGCCAGCTCACCACCCATCGGACAGGGCTACGAGCAGTACTTC. The rearrangement links TRBV18 to TRBJ2-7; TRBD1 matches 8 bases. This CDR3 is built from 15 residues. The trim removed 0 bases at V and 3 bases at J, leaving 4 bases unmatched. Germline V gene data show CDR1 as KGHSH and CDR2 as LQKENI.

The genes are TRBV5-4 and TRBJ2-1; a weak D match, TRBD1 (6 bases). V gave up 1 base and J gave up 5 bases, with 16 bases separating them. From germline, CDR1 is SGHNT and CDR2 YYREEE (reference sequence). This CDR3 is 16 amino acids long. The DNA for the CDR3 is TGTGCCAGCAGCTTGTTAAGGTCCAGGGGCAACAATGAGCAGTTCTTC. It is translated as CASSLLRSRGNNEQFF.

The CDR3 nucleotides read TGTGCCAGCAGTGAGGGATGGACTAGCGGTAAGGATGAGCAGTTCTTC. It encodes CASSEGWTSGKDEQFF. This chain links TRBV6-1 with TRBJ2-1, with 10 bases lining up with TRBD2. The germline V gene encodes CDR1 MNHNS and CDR2 SASEGT. The CDR3 has 16 amino acids. J gave up 8 bases and V 3 bases, and 10 bases lay outside the gene matches.

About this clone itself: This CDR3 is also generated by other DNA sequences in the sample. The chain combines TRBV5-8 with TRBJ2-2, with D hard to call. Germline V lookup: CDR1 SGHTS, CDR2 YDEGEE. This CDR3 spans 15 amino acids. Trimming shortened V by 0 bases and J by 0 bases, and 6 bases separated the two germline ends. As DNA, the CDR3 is TGTGCCAGCAGCTTGGAGCGACCGAACACCGGGGAGCTGTTTTTT. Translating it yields CASSLERPNTGELFF.

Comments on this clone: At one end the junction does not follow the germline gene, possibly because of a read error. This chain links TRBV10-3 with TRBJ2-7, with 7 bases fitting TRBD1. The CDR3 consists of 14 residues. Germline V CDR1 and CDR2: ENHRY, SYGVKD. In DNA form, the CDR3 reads TGTGCCACCGGTTCGGACAGGCGGTCCTCCGAGCAGTACTTC. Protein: CATGSDRRSSEQYF.

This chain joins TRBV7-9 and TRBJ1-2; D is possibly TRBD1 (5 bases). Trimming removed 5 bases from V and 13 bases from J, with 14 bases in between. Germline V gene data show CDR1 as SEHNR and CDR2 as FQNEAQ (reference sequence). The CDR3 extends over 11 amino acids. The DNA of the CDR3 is TGTGCCAGCAGCCCCGGGGCCTCGGCCACCTTC. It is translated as CASSPGASATF. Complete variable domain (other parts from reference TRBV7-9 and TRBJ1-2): DTGVSQNPRHKITKRGQNVTFRCDPISEHNRLYWYRQTLGQGPEFLTYFQNEAQLEKSRLLSDRFSAERPKGSFSTLEIQRTEQGDSAMYLCASSPGASATFGSGTRLTVV.

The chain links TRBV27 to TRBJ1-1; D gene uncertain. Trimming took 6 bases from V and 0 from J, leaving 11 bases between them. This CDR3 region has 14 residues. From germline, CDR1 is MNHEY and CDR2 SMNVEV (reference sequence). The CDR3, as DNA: TGTGCCAGCAGCCCCTCAGGACTGAACACTGAAGCTTTCTTT. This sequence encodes CASSPSGLNTEAFF.

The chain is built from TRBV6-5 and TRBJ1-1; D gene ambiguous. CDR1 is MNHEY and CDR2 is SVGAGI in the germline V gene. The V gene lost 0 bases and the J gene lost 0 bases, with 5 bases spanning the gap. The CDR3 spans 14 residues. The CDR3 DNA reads TGTGCCAGCAGTTACTCAACGGTGAACACTGAAGCTTTCTTT. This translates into CASSYSTVNTEAFF.

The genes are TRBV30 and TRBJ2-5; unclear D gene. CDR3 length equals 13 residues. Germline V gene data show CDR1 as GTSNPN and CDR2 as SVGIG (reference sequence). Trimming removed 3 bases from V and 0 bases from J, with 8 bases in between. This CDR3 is CAWSRTYQETQYF. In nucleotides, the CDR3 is TGTGCCTGGAGCCGGACCTACCAAGAGACCCAGTACTTC.

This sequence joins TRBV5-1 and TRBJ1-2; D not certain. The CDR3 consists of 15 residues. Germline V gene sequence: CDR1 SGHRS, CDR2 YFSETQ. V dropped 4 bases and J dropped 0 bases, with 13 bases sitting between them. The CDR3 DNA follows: TGCGCCAGCAGCGTAACCGGGGATTCTAACTATGGCTACACCTTC. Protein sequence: CASSVTGDSNYGYTF.

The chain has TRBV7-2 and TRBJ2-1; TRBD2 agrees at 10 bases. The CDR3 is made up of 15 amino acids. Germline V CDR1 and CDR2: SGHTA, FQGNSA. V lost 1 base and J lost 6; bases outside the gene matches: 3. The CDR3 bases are TGTGCCAGCAGCTTAGTGACTAGCGGGTCCAATGAGCAGTTCTTC. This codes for CASSLVTSGSNEQFF.

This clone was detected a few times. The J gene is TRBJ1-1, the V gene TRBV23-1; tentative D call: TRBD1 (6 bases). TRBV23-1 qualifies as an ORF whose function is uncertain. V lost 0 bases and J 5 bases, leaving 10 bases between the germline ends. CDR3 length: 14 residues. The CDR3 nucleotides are TGCGCCAGCAGTCAATCGGGGGGGGCTACTGAAGCTTTCTTT. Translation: CASSQSGGATEAFF.

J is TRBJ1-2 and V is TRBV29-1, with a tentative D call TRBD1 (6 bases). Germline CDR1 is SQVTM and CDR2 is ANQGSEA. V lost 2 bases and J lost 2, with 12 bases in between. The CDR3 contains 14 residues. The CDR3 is CSVEILRGNYGYTF. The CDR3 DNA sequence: TGCAGCGTTGAAATACTAAGGGGGAACTATGGCTACACCTTC.

The chain's CDR3 is CASSTTGDSRNSPLHF. The CDR3 DNA is TGCGCCAGCAGCACAACGGGGGATTCGAGGAATTCACCCCTCCACTTT. The chain carries TRBV5-1 and TRBJ1-6; maybe TRBD1 (5 bases). Germline CDR1 and CDR2: SGHRS and YFSETQ. Trimming cost V 4 bases and J 7 bases, with 18 bases left between them. This CDR3 comprises 16 residues.

Here the CDR3 reads CASSREERSTQYF. CDR3 bases: TGTGCCAGCAGCCGAGAGGAGAGAAGTACGCAGTATTTT. The chain links TRBV7-2 to TRBJ2-3; D gene uncertain. CDR3 length: 13 residues. Germline V gene data show CDR1 as SGHTA and CDR2 as FQGNSA. V was shortened by 5 bases and J by 8 bases, with 14 bases between the two germline ends.

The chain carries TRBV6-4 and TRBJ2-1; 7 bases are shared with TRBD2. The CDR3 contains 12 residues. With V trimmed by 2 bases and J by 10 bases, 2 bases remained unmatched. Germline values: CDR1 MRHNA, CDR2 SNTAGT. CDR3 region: CASSDQRGEQFF. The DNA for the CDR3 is TGTGCCAGCAGTGACCAGCGGGGCGAGCAGTTCTTC.

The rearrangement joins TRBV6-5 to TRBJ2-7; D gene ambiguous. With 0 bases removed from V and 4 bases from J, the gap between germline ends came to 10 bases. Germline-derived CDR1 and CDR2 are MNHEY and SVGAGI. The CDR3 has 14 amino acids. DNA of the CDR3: TGTGCCAGCAGTTACTCGGGCAGAGAATACGAGCAGTACTTC. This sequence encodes CASSYSGREYEQYF.

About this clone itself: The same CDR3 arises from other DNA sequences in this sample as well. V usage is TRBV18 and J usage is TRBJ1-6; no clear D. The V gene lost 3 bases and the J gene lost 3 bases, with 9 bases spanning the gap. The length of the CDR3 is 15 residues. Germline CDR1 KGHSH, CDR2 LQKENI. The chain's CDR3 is CASSPSSDYNSPLHF. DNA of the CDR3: TGTGCCAGCTCACCGTCCAGTGACTATAATTCACCCCTCCACTTT.

The CDR3 region has the DNA TGTGCCTGGACTTCACCGGGCTACGGGTCGGGGAGCACTGAAGCTTTCTTT. Its protein product is CAWTSPGYGSGSTEAFF. The chain uses TRBV30 and TRBJ1-1, with D unresolved. The V gene lost 4 bases and the J gene lost 4 bases, with 25 bases spanning the gap. CDR3 length: 17 amino acids. The germline CDR1 and CDR2 sequences are GTSNPN and SVGIG (reference sequence).

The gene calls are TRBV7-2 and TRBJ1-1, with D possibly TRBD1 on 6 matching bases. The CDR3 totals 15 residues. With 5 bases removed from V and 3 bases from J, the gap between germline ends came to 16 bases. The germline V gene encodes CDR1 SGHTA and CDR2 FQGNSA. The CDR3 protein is CASSPDRGPYTEAFF. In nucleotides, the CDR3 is TGTGCCAGCAGCCCAGATCGGGGGCCTTACACTGAAGCTTTCTTT.